These 27 T cell receptor beta chains were sequenced from one sample in a study of identical twins. TCRdb ran MiXCR on the 5' RACE reads and lists one entry per CDR3 protein. The data hold 550,000 to 800,000 distinct CDR3 sequences, with roughly 7.2% observed a single time. This sample also appeared in a second study, on yellow fever vaccine responses in identical twins.

The sequencing input was PBMCs. All receptors derive from a woman between 18 and 29 years old in good health.

The rearrangement links TRBV12-3 or TRBV12-4 to TRBJ2-1; 10 bases match TRBD2. The V segment lost 5 bases and the J segment 4 bases; nucleotides outside the gene matches: 5. This CDR3 region has 15 residues. CDR3 sequence reads: CASSRAGGRYNEQFF. The CDR3 DNA follows: TGTGCCAGCAGTCGAGCGGGAGGGCGTTACAATGAGCAGTTCTTC.

The table lists this clonotype with many counts. V and J are TRBV24-1 and TRBJ2-2; tentatively, D is TRBD1 or TRBD2 (5 bases each). Germline V gene lookup returns CDR1 KGHDR and CDR2 SFDVKD. The V end was cut by 3 bases, the J end by 5 bases, with 15 bases between. The CDR3 runs to 16 residues. The CDR3: CATSDGSGPRTGELFF. CDR3 nucleotide sequence: TGTGCCACCAGTGATGGATCGGGACCTCGGACCGGGGAGCTGTTTTTT.

Comments on this clonotype: One junction end disagrees with the germline gene, perhaps due to a read error. The chain combines TRBV4-1 with TRBJ2-3, with no clear D. Germline V gene sequence: CDR1 MGHRA, CDR2 YSYEKL. This CDR3 is built from 15 residues. In nucleotides, the CDR3 is TGCGCCAGCAGACAAGGGATTTTGGACACAGATACGCAGTATTTT. As protein: CASRQGILDTDTQYF.

This clonotype has at least ten counts. This sequence joins TRBV20-1 and TRBJ2-3; D is unclear. Trimming cost V 2 bases and J 3 bases, with 0 bases left between them. The CDR3 runs 10 residues. Looked up from germline, CDR1 is DFQATT and CDR2 is SNEGSKA (reference sequence). Here the CDR3 DNA reads TGCAGTGCTAGAACAGATACGCAGTATTTT. This encodes CSARTDTQYF.

The V call is TRBV11-2, the J call TRBJ2-7; D might be TRBD1 (8 bases). There are 16 residues in the CDR3. V was cut by 4 bases and J by 2 bases, with 18 bases left in between. In germline, CDR1 is SGHAT, CDR2 FQNNGV. CDR3 residues: CASSSTGGQGPYEQYF. CDR3 nucleotides: TGTGCCAGCAGCTCCACGGGAGGACAGGGACCCTACGAGCAGTACTTC. The full variable domain, completed using reference TRBV11-2 and TRBJ2-7, is EAGVAQSPRYKIIEKRQSVAFWCNPISGHATLYWYQQILGQGPKLLIQFQNNGVVDDSQLPKDRFSAERLKGVDSTLKIQPAKLEDSAVYLCASSSTGGQGPYEQYFGPGTRLTVT.

The J gene is TRBJ2-3, the V gene TRBV2; TRBD2 matches 10 bases. V lost 4 bases to trimming and J lost 4 bases; unmatched junction nucleotides: 8. The CDR3 totals 16 residues. Looked up from germline, CDR1 is SNHLY and CDR2 is FYNNEI. The CDR3: CASSGRASGSADTQYF. For the CDR3, the DNA is TGTGCCAGCAGTGGAAGGGCTAGCGGGAGTGCAGATACGCAGTATTTT.

The chain recombines TRBV25-1 with TRBJ2-3; tentatively, D is TRBD2 (6 bases). V dropped 5 bases and J dropped 2 bases, with 20 bases sitting between them. The germline V gene encodes CDR1 MGHDK and CDR2 SYGVNS. The CDR3 is made up of 17 amino acids. The CDR3 here is CASSRREISRNTDTQYF. Here the CDR3 DNA reads TGTGCCAGCAGTAGGCGGGAAATCTCCAGGAACACAGATACGCAGTATTTT.

The chain combines TRBV28 with TRBJ2-2, with D possibly matching TRBD1 (5 bases). V was trimmed by 7 bases and J by 2 bases, leaving 17 bases between them. Germline V gives CDR1 MDHEN, CDR2 SYDVKM. This CDR3 is built from 16 residues. The CDR3 reads CASTYEGRGNTGELFF. Written as DNA, the CDR3 is TGTGCCAGCACCTATGAAGGAAGGGGTAACACCGGGGAGCTGTTTTTT.

This clonotype appeared a few times. The rearrangement uses TRBV29-1 and TRBJ2-7; maybe TRBD1 (5 bases). Germline V gene sequence: CDR1 SQVTM, CDR2 ANQGSEA. The CDR3 runs to 13 residues. V shed 2 bases and J shed 2 bases, with 10 bases lying between them. CDR3 in DNA: TGCAGCGTTGAAAAGACAGACACCTACGAGCAGTACTTC. Its protein product is CSVEKTDTYEQYF.

This clonotype was picked up a small number of times. The V call is TRBV28, the J call TRBJ2-1, with 11 bases matching TRBD2. Germline CDR1 and CDR2: MDHEN and SYDVKM. The ends lost 5 bases at V and 8 bases at J; junction bases unmatched: 14. This CDR3 spans 17 amino acids. The CDR3 is CASSPGVAGGRIDEQFF. The DNA of the CDR3 is TGTGCCAGCAGTCCCGGGGTAGCGGGGGGGCGAATCGATGAGCAGTTCTTC.

This clonotype has a handful of counts. The J gene is TRBJ2-2, the V gene TRBV5-1; the match to TRBD2 covers 8 bases. This CDR3 has 17 amino acids. CDR1 and CDR2 (germline): SGHRS, YFSETQ. Trimming at V came to 0 bases and at J to 4 bases, leaving 8 bases not matched to a gene. CDR3: CASSLARGGRTTGELFF. CDR3 bases: TGCGCCAGCAGCTTGGCTCGGGGGGGCCGTACCACCGGGGAGCTGTTTTTT.

This chain links TRBV27 with TRBJ1-6, with D tentatively TRBD1 (6 bases). The CDR3 extends over 14 amino acids. The germline V gene has CDR1 MNHEY and CDR2 SMNVEV (reference sequence). The V end lost 1 base, the J end lost 8 bases, and 9 bases lay between the germline ends. The CDR3 loop is CASSLLRGDSPLHF. The CDR3 nucleotides read TGTGCCAGCAGTTTATTGAGGGGGGATTCACCCCTCCACTTT.

This clonotype was detected ten times or more. The V call is TRBV24-1, the J call TRBJ2-2; TRBD2 might be the D (5 bases). CDR3 length: 11 residues. Germline V CDR1 and CDR2: KGHDR, SFDVKD. V was shortened by 9 bases and J by 4 bases, with 5 bases between the two germline ends. In nucleotides, the CDR3 is TGTGCCACCGGGAGCACCGGGGAGCTGTTTTTT. Its translation: CATGSTGELFF.

The chain combines TRBV5-6 with TRBJ1-1, with D perhaps matching TRBD1 (5 bases). CDR3 length: 15 amino acids. The germline gives CDR1 SGHDT, CDR2 YYEEEE. Between the trimmed V and J ends, which lost 4 bases and 1 base, there was a span of 14 bases. CDR3 sequence: CASSPVGASNTEAFF. The DNA of the CDR3 is TGTGCCAGCAGCCCTGTAGGGGCTTCGAACACTGAAGCTTTCTTT.

In the case of this clonotype: A single base separates this from a much larger clone, so it may be a read error. This rearrangement joins TRBV3-1 to TRBJ2-7, with 9 nucleotides matching TRBD2. The assigned J gene may be wrong: the sequence end matches TRBJ2-1 better. The germline gives CDR1 LGHDT, CDR2 YNNKEL (reference sequence). This CDR3 has 16 residues. The CDR3 DNA sequence: TGTGCCAGCAGCCAAGACTCTAGCGGGAAATACTACGAGCAGTTCTTC. Its translation is CASSQDSSGKYYEQFF.

The chain joins TRBV5-1 to TRBJ2-3; 10 positions match TRBD2. V trimming: 3 bases; J trimming: 5 bases; junction bases outside the gene matches: 9. In germline, CDR1 is SGHRS, CDR2 YFSETQ. The CDR3 sequence is 16 residues long. The CDR3 sequence is CASSSEGLAGVDTQYF. The CDR3 DNA follows: TGCGCCAGCAGCTCGGAGGGTCTAGCGGGAGTAGATACGCAGTATTTT.

This clonotype was seen a few times. V usage is TRBV7-9 and J usage is TRBJ1-3; D is unclear. This CDR3 contains 12 residues. The germline V gene has CDR1 SEHNR and CDR2 FQNEAQ (reference sequence). The germline V and J ends were trimmed by 5 bases and 7 bases, with 9 bases remaining between them. CDR3 sequence (DNA): TGTGCCAGCAGCGTTGACCGGAACACCATATATTTT. It specifies CASSVDRNTIYF.

This clonotype was seen ten or more times. The chain has TRBV24-1 and TRBJ1-5, with 7 bases matching TRBD1. The CDR3 spans 16 residues. Germline V gives CDR1 KGHDR, CDR2 SFDVKD. J gave up 0 bases and V 2 bases, and 3 bases lay outside the gene matches. The CDR3 DNA sequence: TGTGCCACCAGTGATTCCCGGACAGGTAGCAATCAGCCCCAGCATTTT. Protein product: CATSDSRTGSNQPQHF.

This clonotype was observed a handful of times. The rearrangement links TRBV29-1 to TRBJ2-1, with TRBD2 as a possible D gene (7 bases). The CDR3 loop spans 18 amino acids. The germline gives CDR1 SQVTM, CDR2 ANQGSEA. Trimming removed 4 bases from V and 0 bases from J, with 22 bases in between. This chain's CDR3 is CSVGRGMGGQSSYNEQFF. The CDR3 region has the DNA TGCAGCGTTGGGAGGGGAATGGGGGGGCAGAGCTCCTACAATGAGCAGTTCTTC.

This clonotype came up many times. The rearrangement joins TRBV10-3 to TRBJ2-1; TRBD2 is a possible D gene (5 bases). Germline V CDR1 and CDR2: ENHRY, SYGVKD. With 5 bases removed from V and 5 bases from J, the gap between germline ends came to 10 bases. This CDR3 region has 13 residues. The CDR3 loop reads CAISSSRDNEQFF. The CDR3 DNA follows: TGTGCCATCAGTTCCTCGCGGGACAATGAGCAGTTCTTC.

This clonotype has just a few counts. The chain carries TRBV15 and TRBJ2-1; 14 bases match TRBD2. There are 17 residues in the CDR3. V was pared by 5 bases and J by 2 bases, with 5 bases of the junction left unmatched. Germline assignment: CDR1 LNHNV and CDR2 YYDKDF (reference sequence). For the CDR3, the DNA is TGTGCCACCAGCGGGGGACTAGCGGGAGTGGCCTACAATGAGCAGTTCTTC. Translated: CATSGGLAGVAYNEQFF.

This clonotype turned up a few times. The V call is TRBV10-1, the J call TRBJ2-1; D is perhaps TRBD1 (6 bases). Germline V lookup: CDR1 WNHNN, CDR2 SYGVQD (reference sequence). V lost 7 bases to trimming and J lost 2 bases, with 12 bases between them. This CDR3 region has 14 residues. The CDR3 loop is CASIWTVPYNEQFF. DNA for the CDR3: TGCGCCAGCATCTGGACAGTGCCCTACAATGAGCAGTTCTTC.

This clonotype was seen many times. V and J are TRBV12-3 or TRBV12-4 and TRBJ2-3; the match to TRBD2 covers 10 bases. V lost 1 base and J lost 1; bases outside the gene matches: 5. CDR3 length equals 17 residues. The CDR3 protein is CASSLVTSGTGTDTQYF. For the CDR3, the DNA is TGTGCCAGCAGTTTAGTCACTAGCGGGACCGGCACAGATACGCAGTATTTT.

The V call is TRBV19, the J call TRBJ1-1; D not resolved. The CDR3 sequence is 11 residues long. V was clipped by 1 base and J by 7 bases, with 4 bases between them. The germline gives CDR1 LNHDA, CDR2 SQIVND (reference sequence). CDR3 amino acids: CASSIGGEAFF. In DNA form, the CDR3 reads TGTGCCAGTAGTATAGGGGGTGAAGCTTTCTTT. Full variable domain (remainder filled in from reference TRBV19 and TRBJ1-1): DGGITQSPKYLFRKEGQNVTLSCEQNLNHDAMYWYRQDPGQGLRLIYYSQIVNDFQKGDIAEGYSVSREKKESFPLTVTSAQKNPTAFYLCASSIGGEAFFGQGTRLTVV.

Many counts were recorded for this clonotype. The chain uses TRBV7-8 and TRBJ1-5; possible D gene TRBD1, 6 bases. The length of the CDR3 is 15 residues. Germline V gene data show CDR1 as SGHVS and CDR2 as FQNEAQ. Trimming took 6 bases from V and 9 from J, leaving 21 bases between them. The CDR3 is CASSLHETGIGPQHF. In DNA form, the CDR3 reads TGTGCCAGCAGTTTACATGAGACAGGAATAGGGCCCCAGCATTTT.

This clonotype occurred many times. The CDR3 nucleotides are TGTGCCACCAACAAAGGGGGGGTCGGAAACAATGAGCAGTTCTTC. Translation gives CATNKGGVGNNEQFF. This chain connects TRBV15 to TRBJ2-1, with D possibly TRBD2 on 7 matching bases. The V gene lost 7 bases and the J gene lost 5 bases, with 18 bases spanning the gap. The CDR3 contains 15 residues. CDR1 and CDR2 (germline): LNHNV, YYDKDF (reference sequence). Full variable domain (outside the CDR3, taken from reference TRBV15 and TRBJ2-1): DAMVIQNPRYQVTQFGKPVTLSCSQTLNHNVMYWYQQKSSQAPKLLFHYYDKDFNNEADTPDNFQSRRPNTSFCFLDIRSPGLGDTAMYLCATNKGGVGNNEQFFGPGTRLTVL.

This clonotype was recorded a few times. The chain is built from TRBV11-2 and TRBJ2-5, with 9 bases fitting TRBD2. Germline CDR1 reads SGHAT; CDR2 reads FQNNGV. V shed 1 base, J shed 5 bases, and the junction held 8 bases outside the gene matches. This CDR3 has 16 residues. The CDR3 coding sequence is TGTGCCAGCAGCTTAGGGCTAGCGGGAAGGGTTGAGACCCAGTACTTC. Protein sequence: CASSLGLAGRVETQYF.